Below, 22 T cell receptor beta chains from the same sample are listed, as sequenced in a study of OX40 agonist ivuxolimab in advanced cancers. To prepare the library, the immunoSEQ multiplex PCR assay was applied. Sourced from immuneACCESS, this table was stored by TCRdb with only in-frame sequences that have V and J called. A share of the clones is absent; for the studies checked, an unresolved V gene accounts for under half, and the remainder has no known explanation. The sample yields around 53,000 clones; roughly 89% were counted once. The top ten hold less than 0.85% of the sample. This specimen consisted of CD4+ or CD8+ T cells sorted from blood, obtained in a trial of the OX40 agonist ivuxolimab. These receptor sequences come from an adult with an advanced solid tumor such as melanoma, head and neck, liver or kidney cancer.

CDR3 residues: CASSLAKYEQYF. DNA for the CDR3: TGTGCCAGCAGCCTGGCTAAGTACGAGCAGTACTTC. The chain uses TRBV6-1 and TRBJ2-7; D gene ambiguous. V was clipped by 6 bases and J by 4 bases, with 10 bases between them. The CDR3 runs 12 residues. Per germline, CDR1 MNHNS and CDR2 SASEGT.

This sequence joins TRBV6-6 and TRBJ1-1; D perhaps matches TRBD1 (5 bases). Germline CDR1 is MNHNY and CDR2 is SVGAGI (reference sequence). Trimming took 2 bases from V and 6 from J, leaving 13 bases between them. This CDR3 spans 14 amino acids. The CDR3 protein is CASSYGARGPEAFF. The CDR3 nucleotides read TGTGCCAGCAGTTACGGGGCGAGGGGACCTGAAGCTTTCTTT.

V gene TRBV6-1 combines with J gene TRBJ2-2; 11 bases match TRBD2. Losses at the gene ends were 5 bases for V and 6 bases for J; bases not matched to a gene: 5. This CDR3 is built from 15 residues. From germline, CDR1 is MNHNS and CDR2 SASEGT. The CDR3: CASSLSGGAAGELFF. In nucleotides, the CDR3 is TGTGCCAGCAGTCTTAGCGGGGGGGCCGCCGGGGAGCTGTTTTTT.

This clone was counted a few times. CDR3 nucleotide sequence: TGTGCCATCACGGCGGGATACGACACTGAAGCTTTCTTT. Protein product: CAITAGYDTEAFF. The chain combines TRBV10-3 with TRBJ1-1; D call uncertain. Germline CDR1 ENHRY, CDR2 SYGVKD. This CDR3 comprises 13 residues. Trimming left V 7 bases short and J 3 bases short, with 12 bases between.

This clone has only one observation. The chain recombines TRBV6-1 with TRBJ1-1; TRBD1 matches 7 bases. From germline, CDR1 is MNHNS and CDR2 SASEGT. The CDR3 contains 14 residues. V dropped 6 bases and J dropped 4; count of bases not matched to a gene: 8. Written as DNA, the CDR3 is TGTGCCAGCAGCTCCCGGGACAGAGCCACTGAAGCTTTCTTT. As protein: CASSSRDRATEAFF.

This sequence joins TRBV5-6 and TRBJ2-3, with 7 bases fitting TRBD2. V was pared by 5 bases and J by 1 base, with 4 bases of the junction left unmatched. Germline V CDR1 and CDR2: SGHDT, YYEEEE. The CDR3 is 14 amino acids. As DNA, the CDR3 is TGTGCCAGCAGAGGGGCGGGGGGCACAGATACGCAGTATTTT. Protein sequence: CASRGAGGTDTQYF.

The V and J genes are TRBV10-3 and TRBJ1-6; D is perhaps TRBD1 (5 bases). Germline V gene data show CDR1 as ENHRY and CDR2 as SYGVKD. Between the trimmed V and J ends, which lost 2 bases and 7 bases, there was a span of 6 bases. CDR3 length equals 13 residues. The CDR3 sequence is CAISERQNSPLHF. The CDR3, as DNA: TGTGCCATCAGTGAGCGACAGAATTCACCCCTCCACTTT.

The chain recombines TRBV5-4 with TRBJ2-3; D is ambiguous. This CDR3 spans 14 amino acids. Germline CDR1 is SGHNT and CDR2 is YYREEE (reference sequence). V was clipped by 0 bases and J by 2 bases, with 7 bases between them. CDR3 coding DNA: TGTGCCAGCAGCTTGGACAGAGACACAGATACGCAGTATTTT. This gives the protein CASSLDRDTDTQYF.

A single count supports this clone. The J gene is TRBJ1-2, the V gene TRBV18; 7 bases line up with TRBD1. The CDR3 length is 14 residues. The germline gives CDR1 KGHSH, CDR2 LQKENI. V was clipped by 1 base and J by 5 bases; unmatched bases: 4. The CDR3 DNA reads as TGTGCCAGCTCACCACAGGGGGCTCGGTATGGCTACACCTTC. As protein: CASSPQGARYGYTF.

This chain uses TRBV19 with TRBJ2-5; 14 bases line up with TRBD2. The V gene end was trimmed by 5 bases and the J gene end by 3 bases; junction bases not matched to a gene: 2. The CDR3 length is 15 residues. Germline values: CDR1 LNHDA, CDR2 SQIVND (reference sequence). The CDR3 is CASSEGLAGEETQYF. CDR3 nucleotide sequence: TGTGCCAGTAGTGAGGGACTAGCGGGGGAAGAGACCCAGTACTTC.

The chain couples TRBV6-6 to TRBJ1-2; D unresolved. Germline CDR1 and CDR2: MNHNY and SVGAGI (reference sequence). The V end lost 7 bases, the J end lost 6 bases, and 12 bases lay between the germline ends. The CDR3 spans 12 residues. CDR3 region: CASTPPGHGYTF. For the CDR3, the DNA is TGTGCCAGCACCCCTCCCGGGCATGGCTACACCTTC.

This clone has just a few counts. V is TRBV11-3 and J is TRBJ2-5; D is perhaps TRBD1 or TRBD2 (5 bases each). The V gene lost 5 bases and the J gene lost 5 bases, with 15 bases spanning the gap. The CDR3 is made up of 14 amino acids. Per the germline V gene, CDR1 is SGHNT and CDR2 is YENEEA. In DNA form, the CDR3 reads TGTGCCAGCAGCCCCGGGACCCACGGCGAGACCCAGTACTTC. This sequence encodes CASSPGTHGETQYF.

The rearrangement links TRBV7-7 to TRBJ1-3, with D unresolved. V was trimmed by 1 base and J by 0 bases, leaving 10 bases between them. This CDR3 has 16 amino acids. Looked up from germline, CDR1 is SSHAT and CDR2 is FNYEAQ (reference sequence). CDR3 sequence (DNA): TGTGCCAGCAGCTTAGGGGTCCTATCCTCTGGAAACACCATATATTTT. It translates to CASSLGVLSSGNTIYF. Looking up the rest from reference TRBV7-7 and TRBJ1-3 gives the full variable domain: GAGVSQSPRYKVTKRGQDVTLRCDPISSHATLYWYQQALGQGPEFLTYFNYEAQPDKSGLPSDRFSAERPEGSISTLTIQRTEQRDSAMYRCASSLGVLSSGNTIYFGEGSWLTVV.

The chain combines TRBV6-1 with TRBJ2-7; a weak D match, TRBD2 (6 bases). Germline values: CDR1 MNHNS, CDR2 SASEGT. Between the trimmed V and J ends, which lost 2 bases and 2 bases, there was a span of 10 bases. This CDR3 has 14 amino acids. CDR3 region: CASSEIGGPYEQYF. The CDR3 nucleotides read TGTGCCAGCAGTGAAATCGGGGGACCCTACGAGCAGTACTTC.

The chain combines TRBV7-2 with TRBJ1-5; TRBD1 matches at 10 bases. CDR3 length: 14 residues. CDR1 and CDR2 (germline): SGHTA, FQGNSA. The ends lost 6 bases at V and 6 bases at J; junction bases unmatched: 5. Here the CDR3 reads CASRRGQGVQPQHF. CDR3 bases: TGTGCCAGCAGAAGAGGACAGGGGGTTCAGCCCCAGCATTTT.

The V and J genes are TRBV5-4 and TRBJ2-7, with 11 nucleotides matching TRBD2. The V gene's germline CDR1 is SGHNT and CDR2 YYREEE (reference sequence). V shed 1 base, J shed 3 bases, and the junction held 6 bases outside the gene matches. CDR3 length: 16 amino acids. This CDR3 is CASSLWLAGGSYEQYF. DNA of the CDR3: TGTGCCAGCAGCTTGTGGTTAGCGGGGGGGAGCTACGAGCAGTACTTC.

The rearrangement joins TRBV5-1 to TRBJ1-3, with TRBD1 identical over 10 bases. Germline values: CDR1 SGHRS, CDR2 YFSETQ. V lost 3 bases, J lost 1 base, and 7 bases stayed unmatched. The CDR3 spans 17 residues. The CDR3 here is CASSSSSGQGSGNTIYF. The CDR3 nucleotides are TGCGCCAGCAGCTCGTCGTCGGGACAGGGGTCTGGAAACACCATATATTTT.

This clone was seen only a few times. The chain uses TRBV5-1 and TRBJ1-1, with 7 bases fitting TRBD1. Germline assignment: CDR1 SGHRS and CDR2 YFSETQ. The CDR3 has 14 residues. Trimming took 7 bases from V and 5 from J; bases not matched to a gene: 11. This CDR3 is CASGSAGGLTEAFF. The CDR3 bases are TGCGCCAGCGGGTCGGCAGGGGGGTTGACTGAAGCTTTCTTT.

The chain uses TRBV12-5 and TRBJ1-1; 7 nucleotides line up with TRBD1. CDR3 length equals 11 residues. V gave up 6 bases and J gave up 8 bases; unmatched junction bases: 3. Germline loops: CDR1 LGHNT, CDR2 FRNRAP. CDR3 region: CASGRQGEAFF. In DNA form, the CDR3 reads TGTGCTAGTGGCAGACAGGGAGAAGCTTTCTTT. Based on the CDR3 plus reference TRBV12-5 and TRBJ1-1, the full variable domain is DARVTQTPRHKVTEMGQEVTMRCQPILGHNTVFWYRQTMMQGLELLAYFRNRAPLDDSGMPKDRFSAEMPDATLATLKIQPSEPRDSAVYFCASGRQGEAFFGQGTRLTVV.

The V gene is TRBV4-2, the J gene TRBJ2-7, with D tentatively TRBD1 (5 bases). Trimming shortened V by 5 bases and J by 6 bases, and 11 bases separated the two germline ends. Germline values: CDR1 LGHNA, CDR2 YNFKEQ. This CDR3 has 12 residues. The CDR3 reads CASSLGLVEQYF. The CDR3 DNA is TGTGCCAGCAGCTTGGGGCTAGTCGAGCAGTACTTC.

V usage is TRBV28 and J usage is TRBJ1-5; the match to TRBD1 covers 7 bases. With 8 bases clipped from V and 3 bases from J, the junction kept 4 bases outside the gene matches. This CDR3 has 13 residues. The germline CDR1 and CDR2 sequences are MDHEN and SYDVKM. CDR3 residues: CASFDRDNQPQHF. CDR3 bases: TGTGCCAGCTTCGACAGGGACAATCAGCCCCAGCATTTT.

CDR3 bases: TGTGCCAGCAGCTTTTCAAGCGGGAGCACAGATACGCAGTATTTT. Protein sequence: CASSFSSGSTDTQYF. The chain is built from TRBV7-9 and TRBJ2-3, with D possibly being TRBD2 (6 bases). V shed 3 bases and J shed 0 bases, with 10 bases lying between them. Germline CDR1 is SEHNR and CDR2 is FQNEAQ (reference sequence). This CDR3 contains 15 residues. Filled out from reference TRBV7-9 and TRBJ2-3, the complete variable domain reads DTGVSQNPRHKITKRGQNVTFRCDPISEHNRLYWYRQTLGQGPEFLTYFQNEAQLEKSRLLSDRFSAERPKGSFSTLEIQRTEQGDSAMYLCASSFSSGSTDTQYFGPGTRLTVL.